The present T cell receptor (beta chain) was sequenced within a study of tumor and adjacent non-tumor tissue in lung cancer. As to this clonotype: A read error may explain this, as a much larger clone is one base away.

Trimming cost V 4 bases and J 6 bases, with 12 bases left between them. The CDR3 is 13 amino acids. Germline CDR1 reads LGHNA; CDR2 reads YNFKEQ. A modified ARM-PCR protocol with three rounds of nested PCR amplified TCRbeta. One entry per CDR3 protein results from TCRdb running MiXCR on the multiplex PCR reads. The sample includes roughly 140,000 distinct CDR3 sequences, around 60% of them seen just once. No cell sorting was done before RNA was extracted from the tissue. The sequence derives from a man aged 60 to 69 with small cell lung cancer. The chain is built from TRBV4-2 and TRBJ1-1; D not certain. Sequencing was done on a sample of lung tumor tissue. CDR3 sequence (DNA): TGTGCCAGCAGCCGACGGGATAGGGCTGAAGCTTTCTTT. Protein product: CASSRRDRAEAFF.